A single sample gave rise to the 23 T cell receptor beta chains below, sequenced in a study of pediatric ulcerative colitis (dated by TCRdb to between 2017 and 2020). Libraries were constructed by the immunoSEQ multiplex PCR assay. As stored in TCRdb, this immuneACCESS dataset retains in-frame rearrangements with V and J assigned. A fraction of the clones does not appear; measured against another copy, unresolved V genes explain less than half of the discrepancy, and the remainder lacks a known reason. In all, the sample holds some 15,000 clones, and roughly 80% of those were seen once. In total, the top ten clones hold approximately 8% of the sample. One to two pinch biopsies were taken from the rectum for research during colonoscopy. Sample: gut tissue. These receptors were collected from a boy aged 5-17 years who was a control in a study of pediatric ulcerative colitis.

The V call is TRBV4-2, the J call TRBJ1-2, with D unclear. There are 15 residues in the CDR3. Germline V gene lookup returns CDR1 LGHNA and CDR2 YNFKEQ. V was pared by 5 bases and J by 0 bases, with 13 bases between. The CDR3 coding sequence is TGTGCCAGCAGCTTGGACGGGAAAGCTAACTATGGCTACACCTTC. This codes for CASSLDGKANYGYTF.

The chain is built from TRBV9 and TRBJ2-1; D gene uncertain. CDR1 is SGDLS, CDR2 YYNGEE, per germline. With 4 bases removed from V and 7 bases from J, the gap between germline ends came to 18 bases. The CDR3 is 15 residues long. The CDR3 DNA is TGTGCCAGCAGCCCGGGCCTATTGGAAGGAAATGAGCAGTTCTTC. Its protein product is CASSPGLLEGNEQFF.

This clone appeared once. The chain recombines TRBV28 with TRBJ2-1; 8 nucleotides match TRBD1. CDR3 size: 17 residues. V lost 7 bases, J lost 6 bases, and 17 bases stayed unmatched. Germline V gives CDR1 MDHEN, CDR2 SYDVKM. The CDR3 spells CASTPYLDSDRGNEQFF. The CDR3 bases are TGTGCCAGCACCCCTTATCTAGATAGCGACAGGGGCAATGAGCAGTTCTTC.

This clone appeared a single time. Within the sample, other DNA sequences also encode this same CDR3. The chain employs TRBV27 and TRBJ1-3; D ambiguous. Germline loops: CDR1 MNHEY, CDR2 SMNVEV (reference sequence). This CDR3 contains 13 residues. Trimming shortened V by 5 bases and J by 4 bases, and 9 bases separated the two germline ends. Written as DNA, the CDR3 is TGTGCCAGCAGTGCCTCCGGGGGAAACACCATATATTTT. Translated: CASSASGGNTIYF.

The genes are TRBV7-3 and TRBJ2-1; D remains unclear. CDR1 SGHTA and CDR2 FQGTGA come from the germline V gene. The CDR3 extends over 15 amino acids. V was trimmed by 4 bases and J by 0 bases, leaving 10 bases between them. As DNA, the CDR3 is TGTGCCAGCAGCTATGGACCCGTCTCCTACAATGAGCAGTTCTTC. Its protein is CASSYGPVSYNEQFF. Variable domain in full (rest from reference TRBV7-3 and TRBJ2-1): GAGVSQTPSNKVTEKGKYVELRCDPISGHTALYWYRQSLGQGPEFLIYFQGTGAADDSGLPNDRFFAVRPEGSVSTLKIQRTERGDSAVYLCASSYGPVSYNEQFFGPGTRLTVL.

The rearrangement links TRBV19 to TRBJ2-5; 9 positions agree with TRBD2. The CDR3 has 19 amino acids. V lost 6 bases to trimming and J lost 4 bases; unmatched junction nucleotides: 21. Germline values: CDR1 LNHDA, CDR2 SQIVND (reference sequence). This CDR3 reads CASRREGSFASGNGETQYF. The CDR3 nucleotides read TGTGCCAGTAGGCGGGAGGGCTCTTTCGCTAGCGGGAATGGAGAGACCCAGTACTTC.

V and J are TRBV15 and TRBJ2-2; maybe TRBD1 (5 bases). With 1 base removed from V and 7 bases from J, the gap between germline ends came to 16 bases. The CDR3 is 16 residues long. CDR1 is LNHNV, CDR2 YYDKDF, per germline (reference sequence). In DNA, the CDR3 is TGTGCCACCAGCAGAGGGCTCACAGGCGTTTTCGGGGAGCTGTTTTTT. Residues: CATSRGLTGVFGELFF. The variable domain in full, completed from reference TRBV15 and TRBJ2-2, reads DAMVIQNPRYQVTQFGKPVTLSCSQTLNHNVMYWYQQKSSQAPKLLFHYYDKDFNNEADTPDNFQSRRPNTSFCFLDIRSPGLGDTAMYLCATSRGLTGVFGELFFGEGSRLTVL.

This chain joins TRBV6-5 and TRBJ2-7, with 10 bases that match TRBD1. CDR1 is MNHEY and CDR2 is SVGAGI in the germline V gene. The CDR3 totals 14 residues. The trim removed 10 bases at V and 2 bases at J, leaving 8 bases unmatched. In DNA form, the CDR3 reads TGTGCCACCAGAGGACAGGGGGACGCCTACGAGCAGTACTTC. Translated: CATRGQGDAYEQYF.

J is TRBJ1-4 and V is TRBV2; D might be TRBD1 (5 bases). CDR1 SNHLY and CDR2 FYNNEI come from the germline V gene. The V end lost 4 bases, the J end lost 8 bases, and 17 bases lay between the germline ends. The CDR3 is made up of 15 amino acids. CDR3 nucleotide sequence: TGTGCCAGCAGTGGCGGTGGGGCCCGGTGGGAAAAACTGTTTTTT. Its translation: CASSGGGARWEKLFF.

The V and J genes are TRBV10-3 and TRBJ2-1; 8 bases align to TRBD2. V trimming: 2 bases; J trimming: 6 bases; junction bases outside the gene matches: 3. This CDR3 spans 14 amino acids. Germline CDR1 reads ENHRY; CDR2 reads SYGVKD. The CDR3 sequence is CAISERAGGNEQFF. CDR3 in DNA: TGTGCCATCAGTGAGAGGGCGGGGGGCAATGAGCAGTTCTTC.

The chain couples TRBV18 to TRBJ1-1; D not resolved. V was cut by 2 bases and J by 2 bases, with 6 bases left in between. Germline CDR1 KGHSH, CDR2 LQKENI. The length of the CDR3 is 13 residues. The CDR3 nucleotides are TGTGCCAGCTCACCATTCTCTAACACTGAAGCTTTCTTT. Protein sequence: CASSPFSNTEAFF.

The gene calls are TRBV19 and TRBJ2-5, with D tentatively TRBD2 (5 bases). The germline V and J ends were trimmed by 6 bases and 2 bases, with 22 bases remaining between them. Germline CDR1 reads LNHDA; CDR2 reads SQIVND (reference sequence). This CDR3 contains 17 residues. CDR3 sequence: CASSPGIHGVGQETQYF. In DNA, the CDR3 is TGTGCCAGTAGCCCCGGGATCCACGGGGTGGGGCAAGAGACCCAGTACTTC. The full variable domain, in which reference TRBV19 and TRBJ2-5 provide the parts outside the CDR3, is DGGITQSPKYLFRKEGQNVTLSCEQNLNHDAMYWYRQDPGQGLRLIYYSQIVNDFQKGDIAEGYSVSREKKESFPLTVTSAQKNPTAFYLCASSPGIHGVGQETQYFGPGTRLLVL.

This clone is medium-sized (0.01 to 0.1%) within its sample. The chain couples TRBV11-2 to TRBJ2-3; the D gene is possibly TRBD2 (5 bases). V shed 2 bases and J shed 6 bases, with 6 bases lying between them. CDR1 and CDR2 from the germline V gene are SGHAT and FQNNGV. This CDR3 contains 12 residues. CDR3 DNA sequence: TGTGCCAGCAGCTTAACGGGGGATACGCAGTATTTT. This gives the protein CASSLTGDTQYF.

The genes are TRBV4-1 and TRBJ2-7; D not certain. This CDR3 is built from 15 residues. The germline gives CDR1 MGHRA, CDR2 YSYEKL. Trimming left V 1 base short and J 6 bases short, with 16 bases between. The CDR3 here is CASSQGYSELSEQYF. The CDR3 bases are TGCGCCAGCAGCCAAGGCTACTCCGAATTAAGCGAGCAGTACTTC.

The chain links TRBV2 to TRBJ2-5; 11 bases align to TRBD2. After removal of 6 bases from V and 0 bases from J, the junction contained 6 bases not matched to a gene. Looked up from germline, CDR1 is SNHLY and CDR2 is FYNNEI. CDR3 length: 16 residues. For the CDR3, the DNA is TGTGCCAGCAGGGCGGGACTAGCGGCCAACCAAGAGACCCAGTACTTC. As protein: CASRAGLAANQETQYF.

This chain joins TRBV7-7 and TRBJ2-3; TRBD2 aligns across 8 bases. With 5 bases clipped from V and 5 bases from J, the junction kept 6 bases outside the gene matches. The CDR3 covers 14 residues. Germline assignment: CDR1 SSHAT and CDR2 FNYEAQ (reference sequence). CDR3 nucleotide sequence: TGTGCCAGCAGCCCGGGGGGGACCTTAGATACGCAGTATTTT. Translation: CASSPGGTLDTQYF.

This sequence joins TRBV9 and TRBJ1-1, with 7 bases matching TRBD1. Germline lookup yields CDR1 SGDLS and CDR2 YYNGEE. Trimming cost V 3 bases and J 0 bases; bases outside gene matches: 11. CDR3 length: 17 residues. CDR3 amino acids: CASSAPHRGWLNTEAFF. The CDR3 DNA reads as TGTGCCAGCAGCGCGCCCCACAGGGGATGGTTGAACACTGAAGCTTTCTTT.

J is TRBJ1-1 and V is TRBV25-1, with D possibly being TRBD1 (5 bases). The V end was cut by 7 bases, the J end by 1 base, with 10 bases between. CDR3 length: 13 amino acids. The germline CDR1 and CDR2 sequences are MGHDK and SYGVNS. CDR3 in amino acids: CASNRGPNTEAFF. CDR3 coding DNA: TGTGCCAGCAACCGGGGCCCGAACACTGAAGCTTTCTTT. The whole variable domain, remainder taken from reference TRBV25-1 and TRBJ1-1, is EADIYQTPRYLVIGTGKKITLECSQTMGHDKMYWYQQDPGMELHLIHYSYGVNSTEKGDLSSESTVSRIRTEHFPLTLESARPSHTSQYLCASNRGPNTEAFFGQGTRLTVV.

The chain joins TRBV7-2 to TRBJ2-1; possibly TRBD1 for D (6 bases). The CDR3 sequence is 15 residues long. The germline gives CDR1 SGHTA, CDR2 FQGNSA. V was cut by 4 bases and J by 12 bases, with 22 bases left in between. The CDR3 loop is CASSSYRGQLGGQFF. In DNA form, the CDR3 reads TGTGCCAGCAGCTCCTACCGGGGACAACTCGGTGGGCAGTTCTTC.

This clone has more than one count but fewer than ten. The J gene is TRBJ1-1, the V gene TRBV29-1; D unresolved. V was trimmed by 7 bases and J by 0 bases, leaving 12 bases between them. This CDR3 has 13 amino acids. Germline V CDR1 and CDR2: SQVTM, ANQGSEA. The CDR3 is CSALRLMNTEAFF. CDR3 bases: TGCAGCGCTCTTAGACTCATGAACACTGAAGCTTTCTTT.

This clone was detected only a few times. The chain recombines TRBV7-3 with TRBJ2-3; no clear D. Germline V CDR1 and CDR2: SGHTA, FQGTGA. The CDR3 is 13 residues long. V was shortened by 8 bases and J by 3 bases, with 12 bases between the two germline ends. The CDR3 DNA reads TGTGCCAGCTCATCCTCCGCGACAGATACGCAGTATTTT. Protein sequence: CASSSSATDTQYF.

This rearrangement joins TRBV5-1 to TRBJ1-2; the D is unclear. CDR1 and CDR2 (germline): SGHRS, YFSETQ. CDR3 length: 13 residues. The V end lost 0 bases, the J end lost 5 bases, and 8 bases lay between the germline ends. The CDR3 bases are TGCGCCAGCAGCTTGGGGCGAGAATATGGCTACACCTTC. Amino acid sequence: CASSLGREYGYTF.

The CDR3 DNA follows: TGCAGCGCAGAGGGAAGGGGGGTGAACTATGGCTACACCTTC. Protein product: CSAEGRGVNYGYTF. The gene calls are TRBV29-1 and TRBJ1-2; weak D call: TRBD1 (6 bases). V was shortened by 7 bases and J by 2 bases, with 17 bases between the two germline ends. This CDR3 region has 14 residues. The V gene's germline CDR1 is SQVTM and CDR2 ANQGSEA.